This T cell receptor (beta chain) was recovered during a study of neoadjuvant anti-PD-1 for oral cavity cancer. Overall study context: Most patients had three to four biweekly doses of 3 mg/kg nivolumab before resection. Non-progressing patients received a fourth nivolumab dose near day 43, then surgery on days 50-56. Study-wide results and limits: With three patients per group, TCR findings need larger cohorts.

This clone was detected only a few times. Its antigen is as yet unknown. TCRdb's table, derived via immunoSEQ multiplex PCR, lists solely in-frame clones and lacks some. In the table there are 4,000 to 6,000 clones, nearly 60% of which are singletons. In germline, CDR1 is SGHKS, CDR2 YYEKEE (reference sequence). V lost 4 bases to trimming and J lost 4 bases; unmatched junction nucleotides: 7. CDR3 length: 14 residues. Patients were newly diagnosed with stage II-IVA oral cavity squamous cell carcinoma without prior systemic or radiation treatment. This sequence originates from a person between 40 and 80 years old with oral cavity squamous cell carcinoma. The chain has TRBV5-5 and TRBJ2-7; 8 bases match TRBD1. The material was tumor tissue, obtained before nivolumab (anti-PD-1) treatment. CDR3 bases: TGTGCCAGCAGCCCACCGACAGGGGATTACGAGCAGTACTTC. This sequence encodes CASSPPTGDYEQYF.